These 31 T cell receptor beta chains were all obtained from the same sample, sequenced in a study of cytomegalovirus exposure and HLA in healthy donors. Profiled with immunoSEQ multiplex PCR; TCRdb holds only in-frame clones, not every one. This sample has around 120,000 clones, with more than 70% found just once. The sample consisted of PBMCs. The receptors come from a man between 18 and 35 years old in good health and CMV-seronegative.

The chain recombines TRBV19 with TRBJ1-5; possibly TRBD1 for D (5 bases). The CDR3 covers 14 residues. The germline gives CDR1 LNHDA, CDR2 SQIVND (reference sequence). The ends were cut back, 3 bases at V and 9 bases at J, with 15 bases in the middle. The chain's CDR3 is CASSISTVPRPQHF. The CDR3 DNA reads TGTGCCAGTAGTATTTCGACAGTCCCCCGGCCCCAGCATTTT.

The chain is built from TRBV6-6 and TRBJ2-7; D may be TRBD1 (5 bases). The CDR3 extends over 13 amino acids. V dropped 7 bases and J dropped 2 bases, with 12 bases sitting between them. The germline V gene has CDR1 MNHNY and CDR2 SVGAGI (reference sequence). The CDR3 region has the DNA TGTGCCAGCACCCAAAGACAGCCCTACGAGCAGTACTTC. Protein product: CASTQRQPYEQYF.

The V call is TRBV5-6, the J call TRBJ2-3; D remains unclear. Trimming left V 3 bases short and J 6 bases short, with 5 bases between. This CDR3 is built from 11 residues. Germline V gene sequence: CDR1 SGHDT, CDR2 YYEEEE. The CDR3 spells CASSYKDTQYF. The CDR3 DNA follows: TGTGCCAGCAGCTACAAGGATACGCAGTATTTT.

This chain uses TRBV4-1 with TRBJ1-4; D gene uncertain. The CDR3 spans 13 residues. V dropped 0 bases and J dropped 11 bases, with 10 bases sitting between them. CDR1 is MGHRA and CDR2 is YSYEKL in the germline V gene. CDR3 protein: CASSQEWASKLFF. CDR3 bases: TGCGCCAGCAGCCAAGAGTGGGCGTCCAAACTGTTTTTT.

V gene TRBV2 combines with J gene TRBJ2-2; a possible D gene is TRBD1 (6 bases). V lost 11 bases and J 2 bases, leaving 15 bases between the germline ends. The CDR3 spans 14 residues. Germline CDR1 and CDR2: SNHLY and FYNNEI. The CDR3 region has the DNA TGTGCCGACCAACTGGACAGAAACACCGGGGAGCTGTTTTTT. Its protein is CADQLDRNTGELFF.

The J gene is TRBJ2-2, the V gene TRBV6-1, with 9 bases identical to TRBD2. The CDR3 consists of 14 residues. Germline assignment: CDR1 MNHNS and CDR2 SASEGT. V shed 7 bases, J shed 7 bases, and the junction held 7 bases outside the gene matches. This CDR3 is CASTGLALGGELFF. The CDR3 DNA reads TGTGCCAGCACCGGACTAGCGCTCGGCGGGGAGCTGTTTTTT.

The rearrangement links TRBV5-6 to TRBJ2-1, with 8 bases aligning to TRBD1. The CDR3 extends over 15 amino acids. Trimming removed 4 bases from V and 2 bases from J; junction bases left unmatched: 5. Germline-derived CDR1 and CDR2 are SGHDT and YYEEEE. The CDR3 loop is CASSGGDRTYNEQFF. In nucleotides, the CDR3 is TGTGCCAGCAGCGGCGGGGACAGGACCTACAATGAGCAGTTCTTC.

J is TRBJ1-2 and V is TRBV19; 8 nucleotides line up with TRBD1. The CDR3 has 12 residues. Losses at the gene ends were 7 bases for V and 5 bases for J; bases not matched to a gene: 3. In germline, CDR1 is LNHDA, CDR2 SQIVND (reference sequence). The CDR3 region is CASTDRGYGYTF. CDR3 DNA: TGTGCCAGTACCGACAGGGGTTATGGCTACACCTTC. Variable domain in full (rest from reference TRBV19 and TRBJ1-2): DGGITQSPKYLFRKEGQNVTLSCEQNLNHDAMYWYRQDPGQGLRLIYYSQIVNDFQKGDIAEGYSVSREKKESFPLTVTSAQKNPTAFYLCASTDRGYGYTFGSGTRLTVV.

The chain is built from TRBV19 and TRBJ1-2; 11 positions match TRBD1. The CDR3 is 14 amino acids. Germline V lookup: CDR1 LNHDA, CDR2 SQIVND (reference sequence). Trimming cost V 3 bases and J 4 bases; bases outside gene matches: 1. The CDR3, as DNA: TGTGCCAGTAGTATCGGGACAGGGGGCTATGGCTACACCTTC. Its protein product is CASSIGTGGYGYTF. The full variable domain, rest sourced from reference TRBV19 and TRBJ1-2, is DGGITQSPKYLFRKEGQNVTLSCEQNLNHDAMYWYRQDPGQGLRLIYYSQIVNDFQKGDIAEGYSVSREKKESFPLTVTSAQKNPTAFYLCASSIGTGGYGYTFGSGTRLTVV.

The V call is TRBV2, the J call TRBJ1-4; 8 bases match TRBD1. The CDR3 contains 14 residues. The V gene's germline CDR1 is SNHLY and CDR2 FYNNEI. The trim removed 6 bases at V and 7 bases at J, leaving 7 bases unmatched. The CDR3 region is CASRHGQGSEKLFF. The CDR3 DNA reads TGTGCCAGCAGGCATGGACAGGGAAGTGAAAAACTGTTTTTT. Full variable domain (missing parts from reference TRBV2 and TRBJ1-4): EPEVTQTPSHQVTQMGQEVILRCVPISNHLYFYWYRQILGQKVEFLVSFYNNEISEKSEIFDDQFSVERPDGSNFTLKIRSTKLEDSAMYFCASRHGQGSEKLFFGSGTQLSVL.

The chain combines TRBV25-1 with TRBJ2-7; 11 bases match TRBD2. J gave up 3 bases and V 4 bases, and 8 bases lay outside the gene matches. The CDR3 covers 16 residues. Looked up from germline, CDR1 is MGHDK and CDR2 is SYGVNS. The CDR3 nucleotides are TGTGCCAGCAGTGTACTAGCGGGAGAAAAATTCTACGAGCAGTACTTC. This translates into CASSVLAGEKFYEQYF.

This clone was found a few times. V is TRBV6-5 and J is TRBJ2-7; tentatively, D is TRBD1 (6 bases). Trimming shortened V by 2 bases and J by 3 bases, and 8 bases separated the two germline ends. Germline assignment: CDR1 MNHEY and CDR2 SVGAGI. The CDR3 sequence is 13 residues long. CDR3 sequence reads: CASSYQDSYEQYF. The CDR3 DNA follows: TGTGCCAGCAGTTACCAGGACAGCTACGAGCAGTACTTC.

This chain joins TRBV7-2 and TRBJ2-7, with D hard to call. Germline CDR1 SGHTA, CDR2 FQGNSA. This CDR3 spans 13 amino acids. V lost 4 bases, J lost 0 bases, and 7 bases lay in between. The CDR3 protein is CASSSSNSYEQYF. CDR3 DNA: TGTGCCAGCAGCTCCAGTAACTCCTACGAGCAGTACTTC.

This clone has only one observation. The chain uses TRBV14 and TRBJ2-7, with D possibly matching TRBD2 (5 bases). Trimming cost V 0 bases and J 3 bases, with 15 bases left between them. Germline V gene data show CDR1 as SGHDN and CDR2 as FVKESK. The CDR3 is 16 residues long. In DNA, the CDR3 is TGTGCCAGCAGCCAAGATTTCAAGGACGGGGACTACGAGCAGTACTTC. It specifies CASSQDFKDGDYEQYF.

The chain combines TRBV5-6 with TRBJ1-1; possible D gene TRBD1, 6 bases. The CDR3 sequence is 14 residues long. Trimming took 2 bases from V and 3 from J, leaving 11 bases between them. CDR1 and CDR2 from the germline V gene are SGHDT and YYEEEE. CDR3: CASSFYRADTEAFF. The CDR3 region has the DNA TGTGCCAGCAGCTTTTACAGGGCGGACACTGAAGCTTTCTTT. The complete variable domain, with remaining parts taken from reference TRBV5-6 and TRBJ1-1, reads DAGVTQSPTHLIKTRGQQVTLRCSPKSGHDTVSWYQQALGQGPQFIFQYYEEEERQRGNFPDRFSGHQFPNYSSELNVNALLLGDSALYLCASSFYRADTEAFFGQGTRLTVV.

The chain joins TRBV15 to TRBJ1-4, with 8 bases that match TRBD1. The germline V gene has CDR1 LNHNV and CDR2 YYDKDF (reference sequence). Trimming removed 2 bases from V and 8 bases from J; junction bases left unmatched: 4. This CDR3 spans 14 amino acids. The chain's CDR3 is CATSRRGTGEKLFF. DNA of the CDR3: TGTGCCACCAGCAGAAGGGGGACAGGCGAAAAACTGTTTTTT.

This chain connects TRBV7-2 to TRBJ1-1, with TRBD1 as a possible D gene (5 bases). The V end lost 5 bases, the J end lost 5 bases, and 18 bases lay between the germline ends. The CDR3 has 15 residues. The germline gives CDR1 SGHTA, CDR2 FQGNSA. The CDR3 DNA follows: TGTGCCAGCAGCCGTGGTGGGGCGCGTAATACTGAAGCTTTCTTT. This translates into CASSRGGARNTEAFF.

The J gene is TRBJ2-5, the V gene TRBV2; 7 bases map to TRBD1. There are 15 residues in the CDR3. Germline CDR1 SNHLY, CDR2 FYNNEI. Losses at the gene ends were 8 bases for V and 0 bases for J; bases not matched to a gene: 9. The DNA for the CDR3 is TGTGCCAGCTCGCCGGGACAGCAGTACCAAGAGACCCAGTACTTC. Its translation is CASSPGQQYQETQYF.

The rearrangement uses TRBV30 and TRBJ2-1; D gene unclear. Germline V gives CDR1 GTSNPN, CDR2 SVGIG (reference sequence). The CDR3 runs to 14 residues. Trimming removed 3 bases at V and 5 bases at J, with 14 bases between. This CDR3 is CAWRVVLRNNEQFF. For the CDR3, the DNA is TGTGCCTGGAGGGTAGTTTTGAGGAACAATGAGCAGTTCTTC.

This rearrangement joins TRBV5-4 to TRBJ2-7, with 8 bases matching TRBD1. The V segment lost 4 bases and the J segment 4 bases; nucleotides outside the gene matches: 7. This CDR3 contains 14 residues. CDR1 is SGHNT, CDR2 YYREEE, per germline (reference sequence). CDR3 in amino acids: CASSAAGGRYEQYF. In DNA, the CDR3 is TGTGCCAGCAGCGCCGCAGGGGGCAGATACGAGCAGTACTTC.

This clone was observed a few times. The genes are TRBV6-1 and TRBJ2-3, with D possibly TRBD1 on 6 matching bases. V lost 7 bases, J lost 3 bases, and 14 bases lay in between. Germline V gene data show CDR1 as MNHNS and CDR2 as SASEGT. CDR3 length: 14 amino acids. The CDR3 is CASIDGQRTDTQYF. The DNA for the CDR3 is TGTGCCAGCATTGACGGACAGAGAACAGATACGCAGTATTTT.

This sequence joins TRBV7-7 and TRBJ2-1; TRBD2 matches at 8 bases. Germline-derived CDR1 and CDR2 are SSHAT and FNYEAQ (reference sequence). The CDR3 runs 18 residues. V shed 5 bases, J shed 3 bases, and the junction held 15 bases outside the gene matches. This chain's CDR3 is CASSESREGLADYNEQFF. Written as DNA, the CDR3 is TGTGCCAGCAGCGAATCCCGTGAAGGACTAGCAGACTACAATGAGCAGTTCTTC.

The rearrangement uses TRBV30 and TRBJ1-1, with D perhaps TRBD1 (6 bases). Germline CDR1 reads GTSNPN; CDR2 reads SVGIG (reference sequence). Trimming stripped 4 bases from V and 4 bases from J, with 16 bases between. This CDR3 is 14 amino acids long. CDR3 amino acids: CAWTATGLGTEAFF. The DNA for the CDR3 is TGTGCCTGGACCGCCACAGGGTTGGGCACTGAAGCTTTCTTT.

The CDR3 DNA sequence: TGTGCCAGCAGTGCGCGGGAAAAACTGTTTTTT. Translating it yields CASSAREKLFF. The rearrangement joins TRBV6-1 to TRBJ1-4; D is uncertain. CDR3 length equals 11 residues. Trimming shortened V by 4 bases and J by 8 bases, and 5 bases separated the two germline ends. CDR1 and CDR2 from the germline V gene are MNHNS and SASEGT.

The chain combines TRBV6-5 with TRBJ2-1; TRBD2 might be the D (5 bases). V shed 6 bases and J shed 0 bases, with 12 bases lying between them. This CDR3 is 15 amino acids long. Germline V lookup: CDR1 MNHEY, CDR2 SVGAGI. The CDR3 DNA reads TGTGCCAGCAGCACGGACTGGAGCTCCTACAATGAGCAGTTCTTC. Amino acid sequence: CASSTDWSSYNEQFF.

The chain employs TRBV5-1 and TRBJ1-2; D may be TRBD1 (6 bases). The CDR3 consists of 14 residues. Germline CDR1 is SGHRS and CDR2 is YFSETQ. With 4 bases removed from V and 8 bases from J, the gap between germline ends came to 18 bases. DNA for the CDR3: TGCGCCAGCAGCCCGGGGGGCCCGGGACAAGGCTACACCTTC. It is translated as CASSPGGPGQGYTF.

The J gene is TRBJ1-1, the V gene TRBV6-5, with 7 positions matching TRBD1. After removal of 5 bases from V and 2 bases from J, the junction contained 5 bases not matched to a gene. The CDR3 spans 14 residues. CDR1 is MNHEY, CDR2 SVGAGI, per germline. CDR3 region: CASSTTGSNTEAFF. For the CDR3, the DNA is TGTGCCAGCAGTACGACAGGGTCCAACACTGAAGCTTTCTTT.

The genes are TRBV2 and TRBJ2-3; the match to TRBD1 covers 10 bases. The V and J ends lost 6 bases and 5 bases, in that order; junction bases with no gene match: 8. This CDR3 spans 15 amino acids. Per germline, CDR1 SNHLY and CDR2 FYNNEI. CDR3 region: CASSQTGGYGDTQYF. The CDR3 coding sequence is TGTGCCAGCAGCCAGACAGGGGGCTATGGAGATACGCAGTATTTT.

This chain uses TRBV25-1 with TRBJ2-7; D is possibly TRBD1 (5 bases). The germline V gene encodes CDR1 MGHDK and CDR2 SYGVNS. CDR3 length: 13 residues. V lost 7 bases to trimming and J lost 4 bases, with 14 bases between them. The chain's CDR3 is CASKGQGSYEQYF. The DNA for the CDR3 is TGTGCCAGCAAGGGTCAGGGTTCTTACGAGCAGTACTTC.

This clone showed up just once. The rearrangement uses TRBV27 and TRBJ1-6; 9 nucleotides line up with TRBD1. Germline assignment: CDR1 MNHEY and CDR2 SMNVEV (reference sequence). CDR3 size: 18 residues. With V trimmed by 7 bases and J by 11 bases, 21 bases remained unmatched. The CDR3 sequence: CASTRKPPGTGNIAPLHF. DNA for the CDR3: TGTGCCAGCACCCGAAAACCGCCCGGGACAGGGAATATTGCACCCCTCCACTTT.

The gene calls are TRBV5-1 and TRBJ2-5; D not certain. This CDR3 has 11 residues. The germline V gene has CDR1 SGHRS and CDR2 YFSETQ. Trimming stripped 7 bases from V and 3 bases from J, with 7 bases between. The CDR3 region has the DNA TGCGCCAGCGCCGGAGAAGAGACCCAGTACTTC. It yields the protein CASAGEETQYF.